This T cell receptor beta chain was sequenced for a study of blood T cells in healthy people across ages. Whole-study findings and limits: With age, beta diversity per million T cells declined roughly linearly, significantly by about 40.

Through a sample-barcoded 5' primer and a J-beta primer mix, a second PCR was run for about 6 to 12 cycles. TCRdb used MiXCR to reprocess the 5' RACE reads, holding one entry per CDR3 protein. Of fewer than 750,000 distinct CDR3 sequences in the sample, 40% to 55% were seen once. Investigators took approximately 9.4 milliliters of peripheral blood from every donor. This clonotype came up once. Its specificity is not known. Sequencing was carried out using blood. The source of this sequence is a man older than 75 in good health.

CDR3 protein: CASSTLTGLNQPQHF. The CDR3 coding sequence is TGTGCCAGCAGTACCTTGACAGGGCTCAATCAGCCCCAGCATTTT. The chain links TRBV12-3 or TRBV12-4 to TRBJ1-5, with TRBD1 matching 7 bases. The CDR3 spans 15 residues. The J segment lost 3 bases and the V segment lost 5 bases, leaving 7 bases of the junction unmatched.